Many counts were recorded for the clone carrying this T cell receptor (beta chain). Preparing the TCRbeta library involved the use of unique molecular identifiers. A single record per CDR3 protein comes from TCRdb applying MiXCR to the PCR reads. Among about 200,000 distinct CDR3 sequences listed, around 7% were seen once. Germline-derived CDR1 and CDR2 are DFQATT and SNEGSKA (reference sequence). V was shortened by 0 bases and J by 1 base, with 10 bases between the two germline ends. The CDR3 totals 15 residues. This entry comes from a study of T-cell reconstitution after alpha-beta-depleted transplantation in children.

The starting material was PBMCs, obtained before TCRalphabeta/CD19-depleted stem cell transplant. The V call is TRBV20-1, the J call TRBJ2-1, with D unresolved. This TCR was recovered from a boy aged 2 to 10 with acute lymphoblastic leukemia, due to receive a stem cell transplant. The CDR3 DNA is TGCAGTGCTAGAGAATTTCTTGTATCCTACAATGAGCAGTTCTTC. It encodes CSAREFLVSYNEQFF.